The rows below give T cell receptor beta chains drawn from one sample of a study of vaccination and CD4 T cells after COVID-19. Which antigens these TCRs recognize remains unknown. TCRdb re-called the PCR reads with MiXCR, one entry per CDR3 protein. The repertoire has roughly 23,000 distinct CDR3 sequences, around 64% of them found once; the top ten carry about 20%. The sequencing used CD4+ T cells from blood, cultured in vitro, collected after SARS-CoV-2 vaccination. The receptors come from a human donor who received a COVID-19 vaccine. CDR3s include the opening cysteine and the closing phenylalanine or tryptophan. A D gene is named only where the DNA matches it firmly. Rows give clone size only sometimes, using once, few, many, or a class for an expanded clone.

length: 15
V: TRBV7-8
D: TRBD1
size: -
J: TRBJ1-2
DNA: TGTGCCAGCAGCTTAGTCAGACAGGGATTGTATGGCTACACCTTC
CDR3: CASSLVRQGLYGYTF

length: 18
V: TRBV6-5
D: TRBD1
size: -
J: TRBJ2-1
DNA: TGTGCCAGCAGTTCCCCCGGGACAGGGGGCGGAAAGTACAATGAGCAGTTCTTC
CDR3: CASSSPGTGGGKYNEQFF

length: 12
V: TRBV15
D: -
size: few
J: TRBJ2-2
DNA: TGTGCCACCAGCAGAGATACCGGGGAGCTGTTTTTT
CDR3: CATSRDTGELFF

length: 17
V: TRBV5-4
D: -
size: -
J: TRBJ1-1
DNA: TGTGCCAGCAGCTCCCAGTTTGAACCCACGGGGAACACTGAAGCTTTCTTT
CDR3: CASSSQFEPTGNTEAFF

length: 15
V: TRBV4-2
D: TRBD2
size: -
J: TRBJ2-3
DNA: TGTGCCAGCAGCCGGGGGACTAGCGGGGACAATTTACGGTATTTT
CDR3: CASSRGTSGDNLRYF

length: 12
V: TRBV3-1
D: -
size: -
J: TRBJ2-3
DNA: TGTGCCAGCAGCCAAGAGGAAGATACGCAGTATTTT
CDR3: CASSQEEDTQYF

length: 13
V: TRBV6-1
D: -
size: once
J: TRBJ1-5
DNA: TGTGCCAGCAGTGGTCAGATTAATCAGCCCCAGCATTTT
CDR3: CASSGQINQPQHF

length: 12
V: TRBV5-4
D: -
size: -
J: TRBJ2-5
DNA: TGTGCCAGCAGCTTTTTAGGAGAGACCCAGTACTTC
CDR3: CASSFLGETQYF

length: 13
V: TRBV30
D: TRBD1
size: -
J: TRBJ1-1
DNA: TGTGCCTGGAGAAGGGGGACAGGGGGGGCTGCTTTCTTT
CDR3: CAWRRGTGGAAFF

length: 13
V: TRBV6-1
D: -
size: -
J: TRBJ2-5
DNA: TGTGCCAGCAGTGGAAGGCTCCAAGAGACCCAGTACTTC
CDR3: CASSGRLQETQYF

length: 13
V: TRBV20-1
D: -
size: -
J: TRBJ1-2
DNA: TGCAGTGCCAGGGACGCACGCAACTATGGCTACACCTTC
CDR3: CSARDARNYGYTF

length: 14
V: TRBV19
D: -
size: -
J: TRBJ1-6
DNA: TGTGCCAGTTCCCCCTGGACAGATAATTCACCCCTCCACTTT
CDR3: CASSPWTDNSPLHF

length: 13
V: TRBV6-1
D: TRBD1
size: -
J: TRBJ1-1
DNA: TGTGCCTCTACCCGAGGGGGCCCGGGTGAAGCTTTCTTT
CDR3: CASTRGGPGEAFF

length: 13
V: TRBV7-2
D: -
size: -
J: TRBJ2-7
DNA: TGTGCCAGCAGCTCCCCGCAGGACTACGAGCAGTACTTC
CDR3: CASSSPQDYEQYF

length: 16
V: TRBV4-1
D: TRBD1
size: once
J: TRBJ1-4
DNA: TGCGCCAGCAGCCGATTCCCGGGACAGGAGAATGAAAAACTGTTTTTT
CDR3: CASSRFPGQENEKLFF

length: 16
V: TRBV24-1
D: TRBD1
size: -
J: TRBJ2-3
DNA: TGTGCCACCAGTGATTTACAGGGGGCGAGCACAGATACGCAGTATTTT
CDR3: CATSDLQGASTDTQYF

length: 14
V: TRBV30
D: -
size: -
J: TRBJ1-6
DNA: TGTGCCCAATCGCGAGGGGGAGAGAATTCACCCCTCCACTTT
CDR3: CAQSRGGENSPLHF

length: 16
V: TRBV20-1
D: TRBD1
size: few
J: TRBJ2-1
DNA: TGCAGTGCTAGAAACACCGGGACAGGGGGTTCGAATGAGCAGTTCTTC
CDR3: CSARNTGTGGSNEQFF

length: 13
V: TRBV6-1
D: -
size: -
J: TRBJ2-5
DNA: TGTGCCAGCAGAACCTTCAGGGAGGAGACCCAGTACTTC
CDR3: CASRTFREETQYF

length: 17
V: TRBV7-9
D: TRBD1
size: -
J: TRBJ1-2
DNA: TGTGCCAGCAGCTTAGCCGGGACAGGGGGCTTGGGCTATGGCTACACCTTC
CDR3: CASSLAGTGGLGYGYTF

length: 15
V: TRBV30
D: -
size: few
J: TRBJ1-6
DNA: TGTGCCTGGAGTGTACTGCTCCGGGAAAATTCACCCCTCCACTTT
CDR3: CAWSVLLRENSPLHF

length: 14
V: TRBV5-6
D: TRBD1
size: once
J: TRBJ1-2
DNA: TGTGCCAGCAGCGGGACAGGGAGATTTCATGGCTACACCTTC
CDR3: CASSGTGRFHGYTF

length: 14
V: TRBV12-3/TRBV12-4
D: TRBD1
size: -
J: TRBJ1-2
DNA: TGTGCCAGCAGTTCGACAGGGGTTGCGAATGGCTACACCTTC
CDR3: CASSSTGVANGYTF

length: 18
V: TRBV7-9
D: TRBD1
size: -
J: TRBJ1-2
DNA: TGTGCCAGCAGCCCTAACTACCTCGGACAGGGAAGGGTCTATGGCTACACCTTC
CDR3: CASSPNYLGQGRVYGYTF

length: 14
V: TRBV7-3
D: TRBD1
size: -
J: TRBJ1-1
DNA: TGTGCCAGCAGCTCCGCGGGTGGGACAGGGAAAGCTTTCTTT
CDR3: CASSSAGGTGKAFF

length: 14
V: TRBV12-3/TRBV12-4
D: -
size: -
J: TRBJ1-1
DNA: TGTGCCAGCATCCGAGGGGGGCTGGGCACTGAAGCTTTCTTT
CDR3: CASIRGGLGTEAFF